The present TCR beta chain was sequenced within a study of T cell repertoires in ileal Crohn's disease. About the study: Median disease duration was about 7.9 years; roughly 40% smoked at surgery.

Data came from immunoSEQ multiplex PCR; TCRdb stores just in-frame clones and leaves some out. This sample yields about 3,300 clones, of which approximately 95% are seen a single time; about 3.1% belongs to the top ten. This clone was seen a few times. Noted time point: inflamed ileum from the surgical specimen. V lost 0 bases, J lost 5 bases, and 11 bases stayed unmatched. Looked up from germline, CDR1 is SGHNT and CDR2 is YYREEE (reference sequence). This CDR3 is 18 amino acids long. The TCR sequence derives from an adult with Crohn's disease. Sequenced input: ileal tissue. The chain combines TRBV5-4 with TRBJ2-3; 11 nucleotides line up with TRBD2. CDR3 amino acids: CASSLEGSGGAGEDTQYF. DNA of the CDR3: TGTGCCAGCAGCTTGGAGGGTAGCGGGGGGGCCGGGGAAGATACGCAGTATTTT.